The 12 T cell receptor beta chains in this list originate from one sample, sequenced in a study of T cell changes during pregnancy in multiple sclerosis. Sequencing used immunoSEQ multiplex PCR; TCRdb keeps in-frame clones, though not all of them. The sample yields under 70,000 clones, roughly 91% seen once. Here the sequenced sample was peripheral blood, taken after pregnancy. These receptors were collected from a female donor in good health, enrolled as a control in a pregnancy study.

This clone was observed a single time. The V call is TRBV7-9, the J call TRBJ1-4, with 7 bases lining up with TRBD1. The CDR3 consists of 18 residues. With 3 bases clipped from V and 6 bases from J, the junction kept 16 bases outside the gene matches. The germline gives CDR1 SEHNR, CDR2 FQNEAQ (reference sequence). CDR3 bases: TGTGCCAGCAGCTTTAGGGGACCCAGGGGGAAGTCTGATGAAAAACTGTTTTTT. This sequence encodes CASSFRGPRGKSDEKLFF.

The gene calls are TRBV6-6 and TRBJ1-5; D remains unclear. The V gene lost 2 bases and the J gene lost 3 bases, with 14 bases spanning the gap. Germline V gene lookup returns CDR1 MNHNY and CDR2 SVGAGI (reference sequence). The CDR3 totals 16 residues. Here the CDR3 reads CASSYLPRDTNQPQHF. The CDR3 DNA follows: TGTGCCAGCAGTTACCTGCCCCGAGACACCAATCAGCCCCAGCATTTT.

The J gene is TRBJ1-4, the V gene TRBV6-1, with D perhaps matching TRBD1 (6 bases). Germline CDR1 reads MNHNS; CDR2 reads SASEGT. CDR3 length: 15 residues. V lost 3 bases and J 8 bases, leaving 16 bases between the germline ends. The CDR3 sequence is CASSDPSGGWEKLFF. The DNA of the CDR3 is TGTGCCAGCAGTGACCCCTCTGGGGGCTGGGAAAAACTGTTTTTT.

The chain carries TRBV7-9 and TRBJ1-2; possible D gene TRBD1, 5 bases. The V and J ends lost 2 bases and 3 bases respectively, with 10 bases between them. The CDR3 runs 14 residues. Per the germline V gene, CDR1 is SEHNR and CDR2 is FQNEAQ (reference sequence). The CDR3 protein is CASSLRGSDYGYTF. The CDR3 DNA reads TGTGCCAGCAGCTTACGGGGGAGTGACTATGGCTACACCTTC.

This rearrangement joins TRBV5-1 to TRBJ2-5; TRBD2 aligns across 7 bases. Germline lookup yields CDR1 SGHRS and CDR2 YFSETQ. Trimming at V came to 4 bases and at J to 1 base, leaving 1 base not matched to a gene. The CDR3 spans 13 residues. The CDR3 is CASSAGVQETQYF. The CDR3 DNA is TGCGCCAGCAGCGCGGGGGTCCAAGAGACCCAGTACTTC.

The CDR3, as DNA: TGTGCCAGCAGCGTAGCTAGCGGGGGTACTAATGAGCAGTTCTTC. Translated: CASSVASGGTNEQFF. V usage is TRBV9 and J usage is TRBJ2-1; 10 nucleotides line up with TRBD2. Germline V CDR1 and CDR2: SGDLS, YYNGEE. Unmatched junction bases numbered 4, after V lost 0 bases and J lost 7 bases. The CDR3 runs 15 residues.

This chain uses TRBV4-3 with TRBJ2-5, with 7 bases matching TRBD1. The CDR3 consists of 15 residues. Germline CDR1 LGHNA, CDR2 YSLEER. V was pared by 0 bases and J by 4 bases, with 5 bases of the junction left unmatched. CDR3: CASSQDPRQGETQYF. The CDR3 DNA sequence: TGCGCCAGCAGCCAAGACCCCCGACAGGGAGAGACCCAGTACTTC.

The V and J genes are TRBV19 and TRBJ1-4; D is unclear. The V end was cut by 5 bases, the J end by 4 bases, with 14 bases between. The CDR3 totals 15 residues. Germline lookup yields CDR1 LNHDA and CDR2 SQIVND (reference sequence). The CDR3 loop is CASSPDGRDNEKLFF. DNA for the CDR3: TGTGCCAGTAGTCCGGACGGGAGGGATAATGAAAAACTGTTTTTT.

The chain has TRBV4-2 and TRBJ1-2, with 11 bases fitting TRBD1. From germline, CDR1 is LGHNA and CDR2 YNFKEQ. The CDR3 is 16 residues long. Trimming removed 0 bases from V and 7 bases from J; junction bases left unmatched: 7. The CDR3 sequence: CASSQDRGQGAGGYTF. Here the CDR3 DNA reads TGTGCCAGCAGCCAAGATCGAGGACAGGGGGCGGGTGGCTACACCTTC.

This clone appeared once. The chain is built from TRBV18 and TRBJ1-5; 8 nucleotides align to TRBD1. Trimming cost V 6 bases and J 4 bases; bases outside gene matches: 11. The CDR3 extends over 16 amino acids. Germline lookup yields CDR1 KGHSH and CDR2 LQKENI. The CDR3 here is CASSNPGQARNQPQHF. For the CDR3, the DNA is TGTGCCAGCTCCAATCCGGGACAGGCTCGGAATCAGCCCCAGCATTTT. Full variable domain (outside the CDR3, taken from reference TRBV18 and TRBJ1-5): NAGVMQNPRHLVRRRGQEARLRCSPMKGHSHVYWYRQLPEEGLKFMVYLQKENIIDESGMPKERFSAEFPKEGPSILRIQQVVRGDSAAYFCASSNPGQARNQPQHFGDGTRLSIL.

V and J are TRBV2 and TRBJ1-5, with TRBD1 matching 8 bases. Trimming took 8 bases from V and 5 from J; bases not matched to a gene: 5. From germline, CDR1 is SNHLY and CDR2 FYNNEI. CDR3 size: 13 residues. CDR3 in amino acids: CASRETGDQPQHF. CDR3 bases: TGTGCCAGCCGGGAGACAGGGGATCAGCCCCAGCATTTT.

The chain joins TRBV7-2 to TRBJ2-6; no clear D gene. Per germline, CDR1 SGHTA and CDR2 FQGNSA. The CDR3 runs to 16 residues. Trimming removed 3 bases from V and 1 base from J, with 10 bases in between. The CDR3 sequence is CASSFRIASGANVLTF. The CDR3 nucleotides are TGTGCCAGCAGCTTTAGAATAGCATCTGGGGCCAACGTCCTGACTTTC.